This T cell receptor beta chain appears in the sequencing data of a study of siplizumab effects on memory and regulatory T cells. This CDR3 has 16 amino acids. V lost 4 bases, J lost 6 bases, and 21 bases lay in between. The V gene's germline CDR1 is SGHDN and CDR2 FVKESK. The method was immunoSEQ multiplex PCR; TCRdb's version includes in-frame clones alone and lacks a portion of them. This table holds about 94,000 clones, approximately 93% found once. Sequenced: non-Treg CD4+ T cells sorted from blood. This TCR was recovered from a human donor in good health. The chain has TRBV14 and TRBJ1-1; D may be TRBD1 (6 bases). CDR3 protein: CASSLKGGGRVAEAFF. For the CDR3, the DNA is TGTGCCAGCAGCCTGAAAGGGGGTGGGCGTGTGGCTGAAGCTTTCTTT. Full variable domain (rest looked up from reference TRBV14 and TRBJ1-1): EAGVTQFPSHSVIEKGQTVTLRCDPISGHDNLYWYRRVMGKEIKFLLHFVKESKQDESGMPNNRFLAERTGGTYSTLKVQPAELEDSGVYFCASSLKGGGRVAEAFFGQGTRLTVV.